The 10 T cell receptor beta chains given below trace back to one sample, sequenced in a study of blood T cell repertoires in COVID-19 (dated by TCRdb to about 2020). Receptor amplification or capture employed the immunoSEQ multiplex PCR assay. The source is immuneACCESS, and TCRdb retained only in-frame sequences with V and J called. Part of the clones is not carried over; for the studies checked, unresolved V genes explain less than half of this, and the remainder is unexplained. The sample table holds about 200,000 clones, of which 88% were seen once. The top ten hold roughly 0.69% of the sample. The sequenced sample was peripheral blood. These receptors were obtained from a man aged 35-49 years with acute or convalescent COVID-19.

This clone was seen a few times. The genes are TRBV5-8 and TRBJ2-5; D is perhaps TRBD2 (6 bases). Deletions cut 2 bases from V and 2 bases from J, with 16 bases between. CDR1 is SGHTS, CDR2 YDEGEE, per germline. The CDR3 has 16 amino acids. The chain's CDR3 is CASSFGGTRGQETQYF. In DNA form, the CDR3 reads TGTGCCAGCAGCTTTGGGGGAACACGGGGGCAAGAGACCCAGTACTTC.

The V call is TRBV7-2, the J call TRBJ1-2; D might be TRBD1 (5 bases). The length of the CDR3 is 15 residues. Germline CDR1 is SGHTA and CDR2 is FQGNSA. Trimming pared 6 bases from V and 4 bases from J, leaving 18 bases between. The CDR3 loop is CASSLEQARAYGYTF. The CDR3 nucleotides are TGTGCCAGCAGTTTGGAACAGGCCAGGGCCTATGGCTACACCTTC.

The chain recombines TRBV6-5 with TRBJ1-1, with 8 bases that match TRBD1. CDR1 and CDR2 from the germline V gene are MNHEY and SVGAGI. This CDR3 has 13 amino acids. V was pared by 8 bases and J by 5 bases, with 7 bases of the junction left unmatched. The CDR3 DNA is TGTGCCAGCGGACGGACAGGGCTTACTGAAGCTTTCTTT. It encodes CASGRTGLTEAFF.

The V gene is TRBV5-6, the J gene TRBJ2-7, with 8 positions matching TRBD2. V shed 0 bases, J shed 3 bases, and the junction held 11 bases outside the gene matches. The CDR3 is made up of 17 amino acids. Germline V gene lookup returns CDR1 SGHDT and CDR2 YYEEEE. The CDR3 is CASSLVFRAGVLYEQYF. CDR3 DNA sequence: TGTGCCAGCAGCTTGGTCTTTAGAGCGGGAGTTCTCTACGAGCAGTACTTC.

This sequence joins TRBV6-5 and TRBJ2-5, with TRBD2 matching 7 bases. The germline V gene has CDR1 MNHEY and CDR2 SVGAGI. This CDR3 comprises 13 residues. J was trimmed by 5 bases and V by 6 bases; bases with no gene match: 6. The CDR3, as DNA: TGTGCCAGCAGCTTTAGCGGGTCCGAGACCCAGTACTTC. Translated: CASSFSGSETQYF.

V gene TRBV24-1 combines with J gene TRBJ2-5; unclear D gene. Germline V lookup: CDR1 KGHDR, CDR2 SFDVKD. The length of the CDR3 is 13 residues. Trimming cost V 2 bases and J 2 bases, with 5 bases left between them. The CDR3 reads CATSDSPQETQYF. In DNA, the CDR3 is TGTGCCACCAGTGATTCCCCACAAGAGACCCAGTACTTC.

This clone occurred once. V is TRBV7-9 and J is TRBJ2-2; tentative D call: TRBD1 (6 bases). The CDR3 is 13 residues long. Trimming pared 5 bases from V and 7 bases from J, leaving 11 bases between. Germline V gene sequence: CDR1 SEHNR, CDR2 FQNEAQ (reference sequence). CDR3 sequence (DNA): TGTGCCAGCAGCAAAACAGGGAACGGGGAGCTGTTTTTT. Translation gives CASSKTGNGELFF.

The CDR3 region is CASSFGLAGTYEQYF. The CDR3 DNA sequence: TGTGCCAGCAGCTTCGGGCTAGCGGGCACCTACGAGCAGTACTTC. This rearrangement joins TRBV7-9 to TRBJ2-7; 8 bases are shared with TRBD2. With 3 bases clipped from V and 2 bases from J, the junction kept 6 bases outside the gene matches. The CDR3 spans 15 residues. Looked up from germline, CDR1 is SEHNR and CDR2 is FQNEAQ (reference sequence).

The chain links TRBV6-6 to TRBJ2-1, with TRBD2 matching 10 bases. The junction had 8 bases not matched to a gene; V was cut back by 4 bases and J by 8 bases. CDR1 is MNHNY, CDR2 SVGAGI, per germline (reference sequence). This CDR3 comprises 15 residues. The chain's CDR3 is CASSSGLAEPDEQFF. CDR3 bases: TGTGCCAGCAGTTCTGGACTAGCGGAGCCGGATGAGCAGTTCTTC.

The rearrangement links TRBV19 to TRBJ2-7, with D possibly being TRBD1 (5 bases). CDR3 length: 16 residues. CDR1 is LNHDA and CDR2 is SQIVND in the germline V gene (reference sequence). Trimming shortened V by 1 base and J by 0 bases, and 13 bases separated the two germline ends. The CDR3 DNA reads TGTGCCAGTAGTATAGGAGCAGGGCAGCTCTCCTACGAGCAGTACTTC. Its translation is CASSIGAGQLSYEQYF.